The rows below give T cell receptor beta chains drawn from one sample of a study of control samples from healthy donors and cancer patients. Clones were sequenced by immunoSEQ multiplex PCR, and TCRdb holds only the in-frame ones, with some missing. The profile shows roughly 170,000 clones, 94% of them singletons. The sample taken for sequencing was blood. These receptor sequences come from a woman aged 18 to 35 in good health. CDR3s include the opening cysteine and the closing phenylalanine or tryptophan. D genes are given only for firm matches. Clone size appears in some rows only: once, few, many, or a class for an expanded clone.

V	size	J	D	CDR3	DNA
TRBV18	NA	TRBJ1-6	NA	CASARLGTDSPLHF	TGTGCCAGCGCCAGGCTAGGAACAGACTCACCCCTCCACTTT
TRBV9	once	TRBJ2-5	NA	CASSVEVGLAQETQYF	TGTGCCAGCAGCGTAGAGGTAGGCCTGGCCCAAGAGACCCAGTACTTC
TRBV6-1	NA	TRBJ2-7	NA	CASSEEETASSYEQYF	TGTGCCAGCAGTGAAGAGGAGACAGCGAGCTCCTACGAGCAGTACTTC
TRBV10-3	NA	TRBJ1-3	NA	CAGGGPSSGNTIYF	TGTGCCGGGGGGGGACCGAGCTCTGGAAACACCATATATTTT
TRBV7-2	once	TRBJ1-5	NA	CASSLDRGRDQPQHF	TGTGCCAGCAGCTTAGACCGGGGAAGAGATCAGCCCCAGCATTTT
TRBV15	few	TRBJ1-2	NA	CATSREGYGYTF	TGTGCCACCAGCAGAGAGGGCTATGGCTACACCTTC
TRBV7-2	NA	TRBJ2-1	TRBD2	CASSLTGTRGQFF	TGTGCCAGCAGCTTGACCGGGACTAGGGGGCAGTTCTTC
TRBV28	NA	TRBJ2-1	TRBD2	CASTPPGTKYNEQFF	TGTGCCAGCACCCCTCCGGGGACTAAATACAATGAGCAGTTCTTC
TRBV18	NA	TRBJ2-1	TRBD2	CASSPTAGGSYNEQFF	TGTGCCAGCTCACCCACAGCGGGGGGTTCCTACAATGAGCAGTTCTTC
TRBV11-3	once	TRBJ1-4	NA	CASSSLQGFNEKLFF	TGTGCCAGCAGCTCATTACAGGGATTTAATGAAAAACTGTTTTTT
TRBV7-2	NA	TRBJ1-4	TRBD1	CASGRQGLGEKLFF	TGTGCCAGCGGGAGACAGGGGCTAGGGGAAAAACTGTTTTTT